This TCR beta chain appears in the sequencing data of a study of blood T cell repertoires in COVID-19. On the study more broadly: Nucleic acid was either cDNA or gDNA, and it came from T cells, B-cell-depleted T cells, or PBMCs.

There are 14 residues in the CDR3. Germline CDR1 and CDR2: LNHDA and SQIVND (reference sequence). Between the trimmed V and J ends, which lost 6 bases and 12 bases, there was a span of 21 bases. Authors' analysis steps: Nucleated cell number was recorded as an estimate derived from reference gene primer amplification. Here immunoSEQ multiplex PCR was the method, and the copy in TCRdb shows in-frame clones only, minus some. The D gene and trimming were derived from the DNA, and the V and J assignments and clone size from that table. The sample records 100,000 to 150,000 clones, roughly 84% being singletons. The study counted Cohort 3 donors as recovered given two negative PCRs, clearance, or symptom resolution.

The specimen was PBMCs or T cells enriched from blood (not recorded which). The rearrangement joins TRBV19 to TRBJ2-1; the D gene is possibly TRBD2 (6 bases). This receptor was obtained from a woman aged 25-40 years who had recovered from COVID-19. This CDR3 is CASRYRHPQGGQFF. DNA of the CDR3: TGTGCCAGTAGGTATCGTCACCCCCAGGGAGGGCAGTTCTTC. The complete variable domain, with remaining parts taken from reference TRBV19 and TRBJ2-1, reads DGGITQSPKYLFRKEGQNVTLSCEQNLNHDAMYWYRQDPGQGLRLIYYSQIVNDFQKGDIAEGYSVSREKKESFPLTVTSAQKNPTAFYLCASRYRHPQGGQFFGPGTRLTVL.